This TCR beta chain is drawn from a study of long-term antiretroviral therapy in people with HIV. Background on the study: The earliest samples came from an era when ART typically awaited falling CD4 counts.

This clone was recorded a few times. immunoSEQ v3.0 was run at survey level. Data came from immunoSEQ multiplex PCR; TCRdb stores just in-frame clones and leaves some out. Of approximately 21,000 clones in the sample, 85% to 90% were seen once. V was clipped by 2 bases and J by 3 bases; unmatched bases: 3. CDR3 size: 14 residues. Looked up from germline, CDR1 is SGDLS and CDR2 is YYNGEE. Sequencing used unsorted PBMCs, obtained 2.3 years after starting antiretroviral therapy. The TCR sequence derives from a man aged 60-69 years with HIV. The chain is built from TRBV9 and TRBJ2-7; 9 nucleotides match TRBD2. The CDR3 DNA sequence: TGTGCCAGCAGCGTTAGCGGGAGCCACTACGAGCAGTACTTC. This gives the protein CASSVSGSHYEQYF.